This T cell receptor beta chain was recovered during a study of PD-L1 blockade in urothelial cancer. Turning to the study itself: At 3 weeks after treatment start (second dose) and again at 6 weeks, blood was analyzed.

Method: immunoSEQ multiplex PCR; TCRdb's copy keeps in-frame clones and lacks some. The profile shows about 110,000 clones, approximately 90% of them singletons. CDR1 and CDR2 (germline): SQVTM, ANQGSEA. The V segment lost 6 bases and the J segment 2 bases; nucleotides outside the gene matches: 10. CDR3 length: 15 amino acids. Time point described: peripheral blood 6 weeks after treatment start. The rearrangement joins TRBV29-1 to TRBJ2-3; TRBD1 matches at 8 bases. The source of this sequence is a man between 60 and 70 years old with urothelial cancer. The sequencing used PBMCs, collected around atezolizumab (anti-PD-L1) treatment. The CDR3 bases are TGCAGCGTCCCCCCAGGACAGGGAGTCACAGATACGCAGTATTTT. This sequence encodes CSVPPGQGVTDTQYF.